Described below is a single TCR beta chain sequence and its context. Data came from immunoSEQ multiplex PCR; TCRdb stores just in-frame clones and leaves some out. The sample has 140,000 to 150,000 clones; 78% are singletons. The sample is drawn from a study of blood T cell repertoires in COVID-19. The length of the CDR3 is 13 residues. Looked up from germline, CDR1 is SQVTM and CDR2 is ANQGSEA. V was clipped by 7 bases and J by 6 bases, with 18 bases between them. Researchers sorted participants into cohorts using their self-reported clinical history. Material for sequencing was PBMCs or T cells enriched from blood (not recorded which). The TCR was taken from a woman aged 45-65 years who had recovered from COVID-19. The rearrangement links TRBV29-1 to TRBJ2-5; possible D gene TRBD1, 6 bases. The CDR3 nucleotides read TGCAGCGCCGTTGTGGACAGCAAAAAGACCCAGTACTTC. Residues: CSAVVDSKKTQYF.